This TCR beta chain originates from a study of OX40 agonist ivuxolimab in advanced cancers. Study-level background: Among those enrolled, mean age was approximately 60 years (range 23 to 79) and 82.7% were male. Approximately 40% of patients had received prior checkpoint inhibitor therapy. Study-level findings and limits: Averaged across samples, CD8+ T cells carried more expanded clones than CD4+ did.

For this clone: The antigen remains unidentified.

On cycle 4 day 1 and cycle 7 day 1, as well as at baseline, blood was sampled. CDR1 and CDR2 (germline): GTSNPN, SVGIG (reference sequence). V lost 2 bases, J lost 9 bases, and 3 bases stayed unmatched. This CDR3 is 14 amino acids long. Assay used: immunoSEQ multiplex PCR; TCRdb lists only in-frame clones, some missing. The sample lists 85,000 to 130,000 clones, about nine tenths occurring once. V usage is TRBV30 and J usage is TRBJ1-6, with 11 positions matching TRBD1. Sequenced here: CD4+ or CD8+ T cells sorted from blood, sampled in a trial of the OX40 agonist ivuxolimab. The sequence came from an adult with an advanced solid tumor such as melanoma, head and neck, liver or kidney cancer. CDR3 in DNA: TGTGCCTGGAGTACAGGGACAGGGGGTTCACCCCTCCACTTT. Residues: CAWSTGTGGSPLHF. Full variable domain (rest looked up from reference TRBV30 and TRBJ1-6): SQTIHQWPATLVQPVGSPLSLECTVEGTSNPNLYWYRQAAGRGLQLLFYSVGIGQISSEVPQNLSASRPQDRQFILSSKKLLLSDSGFYLCAWSTGTGGSPLHFGNGTRLTVT.